This TCR beta chain is from a study of blood T cell repertoires in COVID-19. Study-wide background: Spain, Italy and the United States supplied samples that represented acute and convalescent COVID-19. T cells, B-cell-depleted T cells, or PBMCs supplied cDNA or gDNA.

Source study methods: Estimated nucleated cell counts came from reference gene primer amplification. Using immunoSEQ multiplex PCR, the repertoire was profiled, and TCRdb retains in-frame clones only, with some absent. D and trimming were read from the DNA, whereas the V and J calls and clone size are those reported in that table. Of around 250,000 clones in the sample, 89% were seen once. This clone was recorded once. The germline V gene has CDR1 MNHNS and CDR2 SASEGT. The CDR3 runs 17 residues. Trimming shortened V by 0 bases and J by 6 bases, and 19 bases separated the two germline ends. The TCR originated in a woman aged 40 to 55 who had recovered from COVID-19. Sequencing input: peripheral blood. The chain employs TRBV6-1 and TRBJ2-3, with TRBD2 as a possible D gene (7 bases). The CDR3 coding sequence is TGTGCCAGCAGTGAAGCGCTGGGGGCGGGAGCGGAGGATACGCAGTATTTT. Encoded protein: CASSEALGAGAEDTQYF.